The rows below give T cell receptor beta chains drawn from one sample of a study of cytomegalovirus exposure and HLA in healthy donors. Here immunoSEQ multiplex PCR was the method, and the copy in TCRdb shows in-frame clones only, minus some. Among over 120,000 clones listed, roughly nine tenths were seen once. Input material: PBMCs. These receptors originate from a young woman in good health and CMV-seropositive. Both conserved end residues are part of each CDR3. The D gene is left open where the match is weak. Expanded clones get a size class; other rows say once, few or many, or leave the size out.

v_call: TRBV19; cdr3_length: 13; d_call: -; clone_size: -; j_call: TRBJ1-5; cdr3_aa: CASSYSANQPQHF; cdr3_nt: TGTGCCAGTAGCTACTCCGCCAATCAGCCCCAGCATTTT
v_call: TRBV5-1; cdr3_length: 15; d_call: TRBD2; clone_size: -; j_call: TRBJ2-2; cdr3_aa: CASSLLAGHTGELFF; cdr3_nt: TGCGCCAGCAGCTTACTAGCGGGCCACACCGGGGAGCTGTTTTTT
v_call: TRBV7-9; cdr3_length: 15; d_call: TRBD1; clone_size: -; j_call: TRBJ1-3; cdr3_aa: CASSPGQGARNTIYF; cdr3_nt: TGTGCCAGCAGCCCCGGACAGGGGGCTAGAAACACCATATATTTT
v_call: TRBV13; cdr3_length: 15; d_call: TRBD1; clone_size: -; j_call: TRBJ1-1; cdr3_aa: CASSLGAGGGTEAFF; cdr3_nt: TGTGCCAGCAGCTTAGGGGCAGGGGGTGGCACTGAAGCTTTCTTT
v_call: TRBV27; cdr3_length: 16; d_call: TRBD2; clone_size: -; j_call: TRBJ2-6; cdr3_aa: CASSYAGGTGANVLTF; cdr3_nt: TGTGCCAGCAGTTACGCGGGAGGCACTGGGGCCAACGTCCTGACTTTC
v_call: TRBV4-1; cdr3_length: 15; d_call: TRBD1; clone_size: -; j_call: TRBJ1-6; cdr3_aa: CARPGQTGNNSPLHF; cdr3_nt: TGCGCCAGGCCGGGACAGACCGGAAATAATTCACCCCTCCACTTT
v_call: TRBV2; cdr3_length: 15; d_call: TRBD1; clone_size: -; j_call: TRBJ2-5; cdr3_aa: CASSPGQGLVKTQYF; cdr3_nt: TGTGCCAGCAGTCCGGGACAGGGGTTGGTAAAGACCCAGTACTTC
v_call: TRBV7-6; cdr3_length: 13; d_call: -; clone_size: -; j_call: TRBJ2-7; cdr3_aa: CASSLGRAYEQYF; cdr3_nt: TGTGCCAGCAGCTTAGGCAGGGCCTACGAGCAGTACTTC
v_call: TRBV5-1; cdr3_length: 18; d_call: TRBD2; clone_size: -; j_call: TRBJ2-5; cdr3_aa: CASSPSRASGGAGETQYF; cdr3_nt: TGCGCCAGCAGCCCCAGCCGGGCAAGCGGGGGGGCAGGGGAGACCCAGTACTTC
v_call: TRBV12-5; cdr3_length: 15; d_call: TRBD1; clone_size: -; j_call: TRBJ1-2; cdr3_aa: CASGLDRGPRDGYTF; cdr3_nt: TGTGCTAGTGGTTTGGACAGGGGGCCTAGGGATGGCTACACCTTC
v_call: TRBV5-1; cdr3_length: 16; d_call: TRBD1; clone_size: -; j_call: TRBJ2-5; cdr3_aa: CASSLGGQGAGETQYF; cdr3_nt: TGCGCCAGCAGCTTGGGGGGACAGGGGGCAGGAGAGACCCAGTACTTC
v_call: TRBV5-4; cdr3_length: 12; d_call: -; clone_size: -; j_call: TRBJ2-7; cdr3_aa: CASSFQGSEQYF; cdr3_nt: TGTGCCAGCAGCTTCCAGGGCAGCGAGCAGTACTTC
v_call: TRBV7-8; cdr3_length: 15; d_call: -; clone_size: -; j_call: TRBJ1-5; cdr3_aa: CASSLVGARGQPQHF; cdr3_nt: TGTGCCAGCAGCTTAGTGGGCGCAAGGGGTCAGCCCCAGCATTTT
v_call: TRBV27; cdr3_length: 17; d_call: TRBD1; clone_size: once; j_call: TRBJ2-7; cdr3_aa: CASSLWGDRRTPYEQYF; cdr3_nt: TGTGCCAGCAGTTTATGGGGGGACAGGCGAACCCCCTACGAGCAGTACTTC
v_call: TRBV18; cdr3_length: 16; d_call: -; clone_size: -; j_call: TRBJ1-1; cdr3_aa: CASSPFLARSNTEAFF; cdr3_nt: TGTGCCAGCTCACCATTCCTAGCACGCTCGAACACTGAAGCTTTCTTT
v_call: TRBV5-4; cdr3_length: 15; d_call: -; clone_size: -; j_call: TRBJ2-2; cdr3_aa: CASSSGTTNTGELFF; cdr3_nt: TGTGCCAGCAGCTCGGGGACAACGAACACCGGGGAGCTGTTTTTT
v_call: TRBV11-1; cdr3_length: 14; d_call: -; clone_size: -; j_call: TRBJ1-2; cdr3_aa: CASSLDWGLSGYTF; cdr3_nt: TGTGCCAGCAGCTTAGACTGGGGCTTGAGCGGCTACACCTTC
v_call: TRBV6-1; cdr3_length: 14; d_call: -; clone_size: -; j_call: TRBJ1-3; cdr3_aa: CASSESGPGNTIYF; cdr3_nt: TGTGCCAGCAGTGAGTCAGGGCCTGGAAACACCATATATTTT
v_call: TRBV30; cdr3_length: 13; d_call: -; clone_size: -; j_call: TRBJ1-2; cdr3_aa: CAIGGKINYGYTF; cdr3_nt: TGTGCCATCGGAGGCAAGATTAACTATGGCTACACCTTC
v_call: TRBV5-1; cdr3_length: 15; d_call: TRBD2; clone_size: -; j_call: TRBJ2-4; cdr3_aa: CASSSGTRDWDIQYF; cdr3_nt: TGCGCCAGCAGCTCCGGGACTAGGGATTGGGACATTCAGTACTTC
v_call: TRBV5-4; cdr3_length: 14; d_call: TRBD1; clone_size: -; j_call: TRBJ1-2; cdr3_aa: CASSSAGQGFGYTF; cdr3_nt: TGTGCCAGCAGCTCTGCGGGACAGGGCTTCGGCTACACCTTC
v_call: TRBV28; cdr3_length: 15; d_call: TRBD1; clone_size: -; j_call: TRBJ2-7; cdr3_aa: CASSRPGQYSYEQYF; cdr3_nt: TGTGCCAGCAGTCGACCGGGACAGTACTCCTACGAGCAGTACTTC
v_call: TRBV4-1; cdr3_length: 17; d_call: TRBD1; clone_size: -; j_call: TRBJ2-3; cdr3_aa: CASSRESTGFAADTQYF; cdr3_nt: TGCGCCAGCAGCCGGGAGTCGACAGGGTTTGCTGCAGATACGCAGTATTTT
v_call: TRBV5-1; cdr3_length: 15; d_call: TRBD1; clone_size: -; j_call: TRBJ1-1; cdr3_aa: CASSSYRGVNTEAFF; cdr3_nt: TGCGCCAGCAGCTCCTACAGGGGGGTGAACACTGAAGCTTTCTTT
v_call: TRBV10-3; cdr3_length: 14; d_call: -; clone_size: -; j_call: TRBJ2-5; cdr3_aa: CAIRTPGGRETQYF; cdr3_nt: TGTGCCATCAGGACCCCTGGGGGCCGGGAGACCCAGTACTTC
v_call: TRBV15; cdr3_length: 16; d_call: TRBD1; clone_size: -; j_call: TRBJ2-7; cdr3_aa: CATSTDRTGGFYEQYF; cdr3_nt: TGTGCCACCAGCACGGATCGGACAGGGGGCTTCTACGAGCAGTACTTC
v_call: TRBV28; cdr3_length: 13; d_call: -; clone_size: once; j_call: TRBJ1-6; cdr3_aa: CASRSGVNSPLHF; cdr3_nt: TGTGCCAGCAGATCAGGGGTTAATTCACCCCTCCACTTT
v_call: TRBV12-5; cdr3_length: 15; d_call: -; clone_size: -; j_call: TRBJ2-1; cdr3_aa: CASGLGVGSYNEQFF; cdr3_nt: TGTGCTAGTGGTTTGGGGGTGGGCAGCTACAATGAGCAGTTCTTC
v_call: TRBV7-6; cdr3_length: 16; d_call: TRBD1; clone_size: once; j_call: TRBJ1-2; cdr3_aa: CASSPGQGARHYGYTF; cdr3_nt: TGTGCCAGCAGCCCCGGGCAGGGGGCCCGTCACTATGGCTACACCTTC
v_call: TRBV18; cdr3_length: 13; d_call: -; clone_size: -; j_call: TRBJ1-3; cdr3_aa: CASSPGSGNTIYF; cdr3_nt: TGTGCCAGCTCACCCGGGTCTGGAAACACCATATATTTT
v_call: TRBV5-6; cdr3_length: 17; d_call: TRBD2; clone_size: -; j_call: TRBJ2-1; cdr3_aa: CASSLGGAGALYNEQFF; cdr3_nt: TGTGCCAGCAGCTTGGGGGGAGCGGGGGCTCTCTACAATGAGCAGTTCTTC
v_call: TRBV25-1; cdr3_length: 12; d_call: -; clone_size: -; j_call: TRBJ1-2; cdr3_aa: CASSGQGWGYTF; cdr3_nt: TGTGCCAGCAGTGGCCAGGGATGGGGCTACACCTTC
v_call: TRBV11-2; cdr3_length: 13; d_call: TRBD1; clone_size: -; j_call: TRBJ1-5; cdr3_aa: CASSPGQGQPQHF; cdr3_nt: TGTGCCAGCAGCCCCGGACAGGGACAGCCCCAGCATTTT
v_call: TRBV9; cdr3_length: 14; d_call: -; clone_size: -; j_call: TRBJ1-5; cdr3_aa: CASSASPGNQPQHF; cdr3_nt: TGTGCCAGCAGCGCCAGTCCGGGTAATCAGCCCCAGCATTTT
v_call: TRBV7-8; cdr3_length: 16; d_call: -; clone_size: -; j_call: TRBJ1-4; cdr3_aa: CASSVRTGFTNEKLFF; cdr3_nt: TGTGCCAGCAGCGTCAGAACAGGGTTCACTAATGAAAAACTGTTTTTT
v_call: TRBV9; cdr3_length: 15; d_call: -; clone_size: -; j_call: TRBJ1-1; cdr3_aa: CASSEARGSNTEAFF; cdr3_nt: TGTGCCAGCAGCGAGGCCCGAGGGTCGAACACTGAAGCTTTCTTT
v_call: TRBV7-9; cdr3_length: 13; d_call: -; clone_size: few; j_call: TRBJ1-5; cdr3_aa: CASSLGTAQPQHF; cdr3_nt: TGTGCCAGCAGCTTAGGGACAGCCCAGCCCCAGCATTTT
v_call: TRBV18; cdr3_length: 17; d_call: TRBD1; clone_size: once; j_call: TRBJ2-1; cdr3_aa: CASSPFIPGQEYNEQFF; cdr3_nt: TGTGCCAGCTCACCTTTTATTCCGGGACAGGAGTACAATGAGCAGTTCTTC
v_call: TRBV28; cdr3_length: 15; d_call: -; clone_size: -; j_call: TRBJ2-2; cdr3_aa: CASSLYAGNTGELFF; cdr3_nt: TGTGCCAGCAGTTTATATGCAGGGAACACCGGGGAGCTGTTTTTT
v_call: TRBV25-1; cdr3_length: 8; d_call: -; clone_size: few; j_call: TRBJ1-2; cdr3_aa: CQGNGYTF; cdr3_nt: TGTCAGGGCAATGGCTACACCTTC
v_call: TRBV5-1; cdr3_length: 14; d_call: -; clone_size: -; j_call: TRBJ1-2; cdr3_aa: CASSLGGSPNGYTF; cdr3_nt: TGCGCCAGCAGCTTGGGGGGCAGCCCCAATGGCTACACCTTC
v_call: TRBV2; cdr3_length: 16; d_call: TRBD1; clone_size: -; j_call: TRBJ1-1; cdr3_aa: CASSEALAGGMGLAFF; cdr3_nt: TGTGCCAGCAGTGAAGCGCTTGCAGGGGGGATGGGTTTGGCTTTCTTT
v_call: TRBV7-2; cdr3_length: 16; d_call: TRBD2; clone_size: -; j_call: TRBJ2-5; cdr3_aa: CASSYFGGVNQETQYF; cdr3_nt: TGTGCCAGCAGCTACTTCGGGGGGGTCAATCAAGAGACCCAGTACTTC
v_call: TRBV2; cdr3_length: 14; d_call: TRBD1; clone_size: -; j_call: TRBJ1-5; cdr3_aa: CASKGADSNQPQHF; cdr3_nt: TGTGCCAGCAAGGGGGCAGATAGCAATCAGCCCCAGCATTTT
v_call: TRBV6-5; cdr3_length: 14; d_call: -; clone_size: -; j_call: TRBJ2-1; cdr3_aa: CASSYGAGANEQFF; cdr3_nt: TGTGCCAGCAGTTACGGGGCAGGGGCAAATGAGCAGTTCTTC
v_call: TRBV5-1; cdr3_length: 12; d_call: -; clone_size: -; j_call: TRBJ2-7; cdr3_aa: CASSLQGDEQYF; cdr3_nt: TGCGCCAGCAGCTTACAGGGCGACGAGCAGTACTTC
v_call: TRBV6-4; cdr3_length: 16; d_call: TRBD2; clone_size: -; j_call: TRBJ2-1; cdr3_aa: CASSEKGLADYNEQFF; cdr3_nt: TGTGCCAGCAGTGAAAAGGGACTAGCGGACTACAATGAGCAGTTCTTC
v_call: TRBV7-2; cdr3_length: 15; d_call: -; clone_size: -; j_call: TRBJ1-2; cdr3_aa: CASSLDIREGDGYTF; cdr3_nt: TGTGCCAGCAGCTTAGATATCAGGGAGGGAGATGGCTACACCTTC
v_call: TRBV7-9; cdr3_length: 13; d_call: -; clone_size: -; j_call: TRBJ2-7; cdr3_aa: CASSIRENYEQYF; cdr3_nt: TGTGCCAGCAGTATTAGGGAGAACTACGAGCAGTACTTC